This T cell receptor (beta chain) originates from a study of blood T cell repertoires in COVID-19. Looking at the study overall: Acute-phase and convalescent COVID-19 samples originated in the United States, Italy and Spain.

V shed 3 bases and J shed 0 bases, with 5 bases lying between them. The CDR3 has 13 amino acids. Profiling relied on immunoSEQ multiplex PCR, and the TCRdb table lists in-frame clones only, not all of them. This table has 170,000 or so clones, roughly nine tenths appearing once. J is TRBJ1-1 and V is TRBV12-3 or TRBV12-4; no clear D gene. This TCR was sampled from a young man who had recovered from COVID-19. The material sequenced was peripheral blood. The CDR3, as DNA: TGTGCCAGCAGTTTGAGAATGAACACTGAAGCTTTCTTT. Translating gives CASSLRMNTEAFF.